Listed here are 14 T cell receptor beta chains from one sample, sequenced in a study of shared clonotypes between healthy human individuals. The data were produced by immunoSEQ multiplex PCR, yet TCRdb's version contains in-frame clones alone and is incomplete. In the table there are some 1.5 million clones, approximately 96% of which are singletons. The material sequenced was naive CD4+ T cells sorted from blood. The subset denotes: CD45RA+ positively selected. The receptors originated from a man aged 25 to 40 in good health.

The chain is built from TRBV28 and TRBJ2-1; TRBD2 aligns across 7 bases. V lost 7 bases and J lost 9; bases outside the gene matches: 18. The germline V gene has CDR1 MDHEN and CDR2 SYDVKM. CDR3 length: 16 residues. The CDR3 protein is CASTTALGLVWSEQFF. CDR3 nucleotides: TGTGCCAGCACCACTGCCCTAGGACTAGTGTGGAGTGAGCAGTTCTTC.

The genes are TRBV4-1 and TRBJ2-1, with TRBD1 identical over 7 bases. The CDR3 extends over 15 amino acids. Germline CDR1 reads MGHRA; CDR2 reads YSYEKL. The V and J ends lost 1 base and 1 base, in that order; junction bases with no gene match: 1. CDR3 loop: CASSQGQGSYNEQFF. CDR3 sequence (DNA): TGCGCCAGCAGCCAAGGACAGGGTTCCTACAATGAGCAGTTCTTC.

The rearrangement links TRBV18 to TRBJ2-1; 12 bases agree with TRBD2. The length of the CDR3 is 18 residues. J was trimmed by 3 bases and V by 4 bases; bases with no gene match: 10. Germline values: CDR1 KGHSH, CDR2 LQKENI. The DNA for the CDR3 is TGTGCCAGCTCACTCCAGACTAGCGGGAGCACTCTCTACAATGAGCAGTTCTTC. This encodes CASSLQTSGSTLYNEQFF.

The CDR3 bases are TGCGCCAGCAGCTTGGAGGGACAGACCCTCGGGGAGCTGTTTTTT. Translation: CASSLEGQTLGELFF. This sequence joins TRBV5-1 and TRBJ2-2; 7 bases line up with TRBD1. Germline V gene data show CDR1 as SGHRS and CDR2 as YFSETQ. V shed 0 bases, J shed 7 bases, and the junction held 6 bases outside the gene matches. The CDR3 contains 15 residues.

The chain links TRBV5-1 to TRBJ1-1, with 12 bases identical to TRBD1. The J segment lost 4 bases and the V segment lost 3 bases, leaving 4 bases of the junction unmatched. Germline CDR1 reads SGHRS; CDR2 reads YFSETQ. The CDR3 is 15 residues long. The CDR3 bases are TGCGCCAGCAGCTCGGGACAGGGGGCGTTCACTGAAGCTTTCTTT. Translated: CASSSGQGAFTEAFF.

The chain recombines TRBV5-1 with TRBJ2-7, with TRBD1 matching 11 bases. V was clipped by 5 bases and J by 2 bases; unmatched bases: 9. The CDR3 length is 16 residues. Germline CDR1 SGHRS, CDR2 YFSETQ. CDR3 amino acids: CASRLRPGQGAYEQYF. CDR3 sequence (DNA): TGCGCCAGCAGATTACGACCGGGACAGGGGGCCTACGAGCAGTACTTC.

The chain is built from TRBV28 and TRBJ1-5; D is uncertain. Germline CDR1 MDHEN, CDR2 SYDVKM. This CDR3 has 12 amino acids. Trimming pared 8 bases from V and 6 bases from J, leaving 11 bases between. The chain's CDR3 is CASSGSGQPQHF. CDR3 DNA: TGTGCCAGCTCGGGGAGTGGTCAGCCCCAGCATTTT.

This rearrangement joins TRBV6-6 to TRBJ2-7; either TRBD1 or TRBD2 may supply D (7 bases each). V was shortened by 6 bases and J by 1 base, with 19 bases between the two germline ends. Germline V lookup: CDR1 MNHNY, CDR2 SVGAGI (reference sequence). CDR3 length: 16 residues. CDR3 nucleotide sequence: TGTGCCAGCAGCCGCCATCAGGGGGGAGGGTCCTACGAGCAGTACTTC. It is translated as CASSRHQGGGSYEQYF.

The CDR3 loop reads CSVEDRSRASYEQYF. DNA of the CDR3: TGCAGCGTTGAAGATCGGTCCAGGGCGTCCTACGAGCAGTACTTC. The genes are TRBV29-1 and TRBJ2-7; D is perhaps TRBD1 (5 bases). V lost 0 bases to trimming and J lost 1 base, with 13 bases between them. The CDR3 contains 15 residues. Germline V lookup: CDR1 SQVTM, CDR2 ANQGSEA.

The DNA for the CDR3 is TGCGCCAGCAGCTTTGGGACAGTTGGTGGCTACACCTTC. Its protein is CASSFGTVGGYTF. This chain joins TRBV5-1 and TRBJ1-2, with 7 nucleotides matching TRBD1. Per the germline V gene, CDR1 is SGHRS and CDR2 is YFSETQ. V lost 2 bases, J lost 7 bases, and 5 bases stayed unmatched. The CDR3 contains 13 residues. Using reference TRBV5-1 and TRBJ1-2 for the parts outside the CDR3, the full variable domain is KAGVTQTPRYLIKTRGQQVTLSCSPISGHRSVSWYQQTPGQGLQFLFEYFSETQRNKGNFPGRFSGRQFSNSRSEMNVSTLELGDSALYLCASSFGTVGGYTFGSGTRLTVV.

This rearrangement joins TRBV6-1 to TRBJ2-2; no definite D call. Germline V gene lookup returns CDR1 MNHNS and CDR2 SASEGT. The CDR3 consists of 15 residues. Trimming removed 7 bases at V and 1 base at J, with 13 bases between. As DNA, the CDR3 is TGTGCCAGCACTCAATCGGCAGGGAACACCGGGGAGCTGTTTTTT. This sequence encodes CASTQSAGNTGELFF.

This rearrangement joins TRBV5-6 to TRBJ1-4, with a weak D call TRBD1 (6 bases). The CDR3 has 14 amino acids. The germline CDR1 and CDR2 sequences are SGHDT and YYEEEE. The V gene lost 3 bases and the J gene lost 4 bases, with 10 bases spanning the gap. The CDR3 spells CASSSTGLNEKLFF. CDR3 sequence (DNA): TGTGCCAGCAGCTCGACAGGTCTTAATGAAAAACTGTTTTTT.

The chain has TRBV6-6 and TRBJ1-2; 9 nucleotides match TRBD1. The CDR3 consists of 13 residues. The V and J ends lost 6 bases and 9 bases, in that order; junction bases with no gene match: 8. The V gene's germline CDR1 is MNHNY and CDR2 SVGAGI (reference sequence). The CDR3 loop reads CASSLGQGSRYTF. The CDR3 DNA is TGTGCCAGCAGCTTGGGACAGGGCTCACGCTACACCTTC.

The chain recombines TRBV5-1 with TRBJ2-1; D unresolved. The V gene's germline CDR1 is SGHRS and CDR2 YFSETQ. The V end lost 1 base, the J end lost 6 bases, and 8 bases lay between the germline ends. This CDR3 is built from 13 residues. CDR3 DNA sequence: TGCGCCAGCAGCTTGAAGGGCGGCAATGAGCAGTTCTTC. It yields the protein CASSLKGGNEQFF.